The present TCR beta chain was sequenced within a study of a mutant IDH1 vaccine in newly diagnosed glioma. Study information: Most patients had radiochemotherapy with temozolomide before enrollment; others had one alone. Study-level points and caveats: There were vaccine-induced immune responses in under 95% of the patients.

Time point indicated: week 11, during vaccination. Each vaccine dose was 300 ug of mutant IDH1 20-mer peptide, with topical imiquimod. Using immunoSEQ multiplex PCR, the repertoire was profiled, and TCRdb retains in-frame clones only, with some absent. The table includes 25,000 to 40,000 clones, 60% to 80% detected once. The germline V gene has CDR1 SGDLS and CDR2 YYNGEE. V was pared by 3 bases and J by 4 bases, with 5 bases of the junction left unmatched. The CDR3 totals 15 residues. Of note for this clone: The target antigen is unknown.

V usage is TRBV9 and J usage is TRBJ2-3; 10 bases map to TRBD2. Source: PBMCs, taken from a glioma patient whose treatment included an IDH1 peptide vaccine. This receptor was obtained from a man aged 30 to 45 with glioma. The CDR3 bases are TGTGCCAGCAGCGAGCGGGGGGGCCGGTCAGATACGCAGTATTTT. This sequence encodes CASSERGGRSDTQYF.